The following is a TCR beta chain sequence with its context. Its antigen is not identified. This sample is part of a study of T cells expressing NK-cell markers. Across the whole study: Sequencing of TCR beta repertoires drew on sorted CD3+CD56+NKG2C+, CD3+CD56+NKG2C- and CD3+CD56-NKG2C+ T cells. Seven donors tested HCMV-seropositive and one tested seronegative among the eight sequenced.

Study findings and constraints: About six donors showed dominant NKG2C+ clonotypes comprising roughly 1.0-7.0% of their CD8+ T cells.

Reprocessing the 5' RACE reads, TCRdb reports a single entry for every CDR3 protein and omits DNA. The listing contains 500,000 or so distinct CDR3 sequences. The sequence came from a man in his late teens or twenties in good health. Sequenced material: blood T cells: a sorted CD56 or NKG2C T cell subset, CD4+ or CD8+ T cells, or bulk PBMC T cells (not recorded which).

Here the CDR3 reads CSARDTGSLYEQYF. The chain employs TRBV20-1 and TRBJ2-7; TCRdb returns TRBD1, unconfirmable since there is no DNA. The CDR3 is made up of 14 amino acids. Germline V gives CDR1 DFQATT, CDR2 SNEGSKA (reference sequence).